The clone carrying this TCR beta chain was counted a few times. Its antigen is not known. This specimen belongs to a study of T-cell reconstitution after alpha-beta-depleted transplantation in children. Notes on the study in general: Recipient T cells and thymic progenitors that survived were the source of the high TCRbeta diversity seen at day 60 in some patients. About two months after transplant, alpha-beta T cells reportedly came from several hundred expanded graft clones. T-cell counts and diversity were attributed mostly to newly produced T cells one year after transplant.

The trim removed 0 bases at V and 7 bases at J, leaving 9 bases unmatched. The CDR3 is 17 residues long. CDR1 and CDR2 (germline): LGHNA, YNFKEQ. The TCRbeta library was prepared with unique molecular identifiers. TCRdb ran MiXCR on the PCR reads and lists one entry per CDR3 protein. The data contain 670,000 or so distinct CDR3 sequences, around 12% of them singletons. This chain connects TRBV4-2 to TRBJ2-7, with 13 nucleotides matching TRBD2. This clonotype was sampled from a girl aged 2-10 years with congenital amegakaryocytic thrombocytopenia, due to receive a stem cell transplant. The sample was PBMCs, taken before TCRalphabeta/CD19-depleted stem cell transplant. CDR3 sequence reads: CASSQELFRLAGGEQYF. CDR3 DNA: TGTGCCAGCAGCCAAGAGCTGTTTCGACTAGCGGGAGGAGAGCAGTACTTC.